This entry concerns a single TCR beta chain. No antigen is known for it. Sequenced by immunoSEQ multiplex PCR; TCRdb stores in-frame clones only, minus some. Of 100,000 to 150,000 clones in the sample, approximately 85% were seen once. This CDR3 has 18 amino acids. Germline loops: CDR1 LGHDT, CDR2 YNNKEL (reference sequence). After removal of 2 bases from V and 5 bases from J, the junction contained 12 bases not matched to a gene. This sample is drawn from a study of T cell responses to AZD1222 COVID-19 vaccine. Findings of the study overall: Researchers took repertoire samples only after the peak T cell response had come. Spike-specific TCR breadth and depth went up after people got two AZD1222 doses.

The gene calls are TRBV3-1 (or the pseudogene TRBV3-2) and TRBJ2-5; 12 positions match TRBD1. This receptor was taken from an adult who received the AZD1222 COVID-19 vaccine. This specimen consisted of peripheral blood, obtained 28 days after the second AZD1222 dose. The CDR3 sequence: CASSQSSGQGATWETQYF. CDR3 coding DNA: TGTGCCAGCAGCCAATCCTCGGGACAGGGGGCGACGTGGGAGACCCAGTACTTC.